A single TCR beta chain is shown here with its context. Its antigen is currently not known. Base qualities are not at hand, and no much larger clone is one base apart. The library was obtained by 5' RACE. Sequencing took place on an Illumina HiSeq 2500. A second PCR of roughly 7 to 11 cycles was performed with a sample-barcoded 5' primer and a J-beta primer mix. Each TCR beta cDNA molecule received a unique molecular identifier from a template-switch 5' adaptor carrying 12 random nucleotides. Each sample yielded at least 2.5 million CDR3-containing paired-end reads. First-strand cDNA was synthesized from all RNA with the Mint cDNA synthesis kit, primed by a TRBC-specific oligonucleotide. After uracil-DNA glycosylase treatment, a first 18-cycle PCR used universal primers M1SS and BC2_uni_R on all cDNA. On the study's bioinformatics: For normalization, 1 million high-quality reads were randomly selected from each sample, with every read carrying a distinct molecular identifier. Reads with shared molecular identifiers were discarded instead of being binned into consensus sequences. MiTCR, set to a Q25 quality threshold and the strictest error-elimination algorithm, was used for CDR3 identification, clonotype clustering and error correction. Lower-bound total TCR beta diversity was estimated with a nonparametric unseen species model using Euler transformation. TCRdb reprocessing: public reads trimmed at Q25 with fastp, clones called with MiXCR, in-frame beta chains kept. Here each entry gathers all rows of one CDR3 protein and keeps the most common genes and DNA. The V and J calls here are based on TCRdb, not the publication. Counted in this sample were about 1.4 million distinct CDR3 sequences; 59% of them appeared once. In total, the top ten clones hold 6.5% to 8% of the sample.

The data were obtained in a study of blood T cells in healthy people across ages (dated by TCRdb to between 2015 and 2017). In the study overall: In model experiments, roughly one uniquely barcoded TCR beta cDNA molecule per two T cells was captured by template switching. Using the same blood draw, the study looked at two additional independent replicas of 1 million unique cDNA reads for two donors, one aged 18 to 30 and the other aged 80 or older. To avoid experimental bias, donors of different ages were spread randomly across the sequencing lanes. The donors were divided into four age groups: young (average around 16 years), middle-aged (almost 40), aged (about 61) and long-lived (more than 75). To track age-related changes in TCR beta repertoire diversity, the study relied on deep sequencing normalized with unique cDNA molecular identifiers. Overall study outcomes, separate from this receptor: Compared with the aged group, the long-lived group had more naive CD4+ T cells, fewer expanded clones and increased TCR diversity, a pattern suggesting age selection. Observed TCR beta diversity per million T cells fell roughly linearly with age, and a significant reduction was already apparent by age approximately 40. Estimates of total diversity based on one million sequenced T cells were regarded as lower bounds and as underestimates. The CMV infection status of donors was not known, potentially confounding age-related changes in expanded clonotypes. Bulk unsorted PBMC profiling prevented conclusive comparison of naive and antigen-experienced compartments. The percentage of naive T cells measured by flow cytometry correlated strongly with observed TCR beta diversity.

Donors were roughly 40 systemically healthy Caucasian individuals from Russia aged roughly 6 to 95 years. Each donor gave 8 to 10 milliliters of peripheral blood, drawn into EDTA-treated Vacutainer tubes. Ficoll-Paque density-gradient centrifugation was used to isolate PBMCs, with at least 7 million per sample. Total RNA, at least 6 micrograms per sample, was extracted from PBMCs with Trizol reagent. For every donor, flow cytometry on a PBMC aliquot measured the percentage of naive CD45RAhigh/CD27high T cells. From the cysteine up to the phenylalanine, the CDR3 has a length of 17 residues. CDR3 DNA is the only sequence kept; it has 51 bases, read in frame from the first base. V and J are truncated by 3 bases and 9 bases respectively, leaving an intervening sequence of 21 bases.

The V and J segments used are TRBV12-3 or TRBV12-4 and TRBJ1-6; confidence is insufficient to name the D gene. The sample comprised blood. This TCR came from a man between 18 and 35 years old in good health. CDR3 loop: CASSFSLIGVSGSPLHF. The DNA sequence is TGTGCCAGCAGTTTTTCTCTAATTGGGGTTTCTGGTTCACCCCTCCACTTT.